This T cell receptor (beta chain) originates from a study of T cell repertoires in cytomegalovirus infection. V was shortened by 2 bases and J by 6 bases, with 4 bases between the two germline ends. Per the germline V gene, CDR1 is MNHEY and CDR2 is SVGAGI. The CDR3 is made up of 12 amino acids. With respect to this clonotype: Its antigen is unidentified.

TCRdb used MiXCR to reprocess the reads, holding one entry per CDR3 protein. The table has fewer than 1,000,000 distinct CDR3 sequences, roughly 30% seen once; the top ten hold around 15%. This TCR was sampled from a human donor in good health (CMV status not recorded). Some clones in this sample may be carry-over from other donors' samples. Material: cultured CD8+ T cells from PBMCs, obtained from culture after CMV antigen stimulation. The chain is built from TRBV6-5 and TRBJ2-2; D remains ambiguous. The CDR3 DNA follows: TGTGCCAGCAGTTACAAGGCCGGGGAGCTGTTTTTT. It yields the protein CASSYKAGELFF.